This T cell receptor beta chain is drawn from a study of long-term antiretroviral therapy in people with HIV. The assay, immunoSEQ v3.0, was run at survey level. The method was immunoSEQ multiplex PCR; TCRdb's version includes in-frame clones alone and lacks a portion of them. Altogether 13,000 to 15,000 clones are present, more than 80% being singletons, with the ten largest covering 13%. Study-wide points: Post-ART diversity increased but stayed below transplant donor controls. Viral resistance, ART adherence and therapy changes all lacked available data.

Worth noting for this clone: What it binds is not known.

This CDR3 has 13 residues. The V end lost 10 bases, the J end lost 3 bases, and 13 bases lay between the germline ends. Germline V gene lookup returns CDR1 MNHEY and CDR2 SVGAGI. The source material was unsorted PBMCs, sampled 3.2 years before starting antiretroviral therapy. The chain combines TRBV6-5 with TRBJ1-3; D may be TRBD1 (6 bases). This TCR was recovered from a man between 40 and 49 years old with HIV. In DNA form, the CDR3 reads TGTGCCACCCGCAGGGGATTTGGAAACACCATATATTTT. Translated: CATRRGFGNTIYF.